A selection of T cell receptor beta chains follows, all from one sample in a study of blood T cells in healthy people across ages. One entry per CDR3 protein, called by TCRdb with MiXCR from the 5' RACE reads. The sample gives approximately 900,000 distinct CDR3 sequences, around 49% of which show up once; around 15% is in the top ten. The sequenced material came from blood. The receptor source for this set is a man in his thirties or forties in good health. Each CDR3 is given with its conserved first and last residue. The order of the fields is D gene, V gene, J gene, clone size, CDR3 protein, CDR3 DNA. A D gene is named only where the DNA matches it firmly. Where a row states a size, it is once, few, many or the class of an expanded clone; other rows omit it.

D: NA; V: TRBV20-1; J: TRBJ2-7; size: few; CDR3: CSARDVVRDEQYF; DNA: TGCAGTGCTAGAGACGTTGTGCGGGACGAGCAGTACTTC
D: TRBD1; V: TRBV20-1; J: TRBJ2-7; size: few; CDR3: CSAKGQWYYEQYF; DNA: TGCAGTGCTAAGGGACAGTGGTACTACGAGCAGTACTTC
D: TRBD2; V: TRBV4-3; J: TRBJ2-7; size: NA; CDR3: CASSRDWRGTYEQYF; DNA: TGCGCCAGCAGCCGGGATTGGCGGGGGACCTACGAGCAGTACTTC
D: NA; V: TRBV3-1; J: TRBJ2-5; size: NA; CDR3: CASSQGSRTPVWETQYF; DNA: TGTGCCAGCAGCCAAGGTTCGCGGACACCGGTTTGGGAGACCCAGTACTTC
D: NA; V: TRBV4-1; J: TRBJ2-1; size: few; CDR3: CASSQDRDSSYNEQFF; DNA: TGCGCCAGCAGCCAAGATAGAGACAGTTCCTACAATGAGCAGTTCTTC
D: TRBD1; V: TRBV13; J: TRBJ1-1; size: NA; CDR3: CASSWTGTGGVIAEAFF; DNA: TGTGCCAGCAGCTGGACCGGGACAGGGGGCGTGATCGCTGAAGCTTTCTTT
D: NA; V: TRBV28; J: TRBJ2-7; size: NA; CDR3: CASQDTAGQTSYEQYF; DNA: TGTGCCAGCCAGGACACGGCGGGACAGACCTCCTACGAGCAGTACTTC
D: NA; V: TRBV7-2; J: TRBJ1-3; size: few; CDR3: CASSWDTSSGNTIYF; DNA: TGTGCCAGCAGCTGGGACACCAGCTCTGGAAACACCATATATTTT
D: NA; V: TRBV12-3/TRBV12-4; J: TRBJ2-3; size: NA; CDR3: CASNLEGPQYF; DNA: TGTGCCAGCAACTTGGAGGGTCCGCAGTATTTT
D: NA; V: TRBV6-2/TRBV6-3; J: TRBJ2-3; size: NA; CDR3: CASSPGTREMNTQYF; DNA: TGTGCCAGCAGCCCAGGGACACGGGAGATGAATACGCAGTATTTT
D: NA; V: TRBV28; J: TRBJ1-6; size: NA; CDR3: CASSFGRGSYNSPLHF; DNA: TGTGCCAGCAGTTTCGGTCGAGGCTCCTATAATTCACCCCTCCACTTT
D: NA; V: TRBV5-1; J: TRBJ1-2; size: few; CDR3: CASSLDETVYGYTF; DNA: TGCGCCAGCAGCTTGGACGAGACCGTCTATGGCTACACCTTC
D: NA; V: TRBV7-9; J: TRBJ1-1; size: NA; CDR3: CASSSAVPVLTEAFF; DNA: TGTGCCAGCAGCTCCGCGGTTCCCGTCCTCACTGAAGCTTTCTTT
D: NA; V: TRBV29-1; J: TRBJ2-7; size: few; CDR3: CSVEDESYEQYF; DNA: TGCAGCGTTGAAGATGAATCCTACGAGCAGTACTTC
D: NA; V: TRBV6-2/TRBV6-3; J: TRBJ2-6; size: NA; CDR3: CASSQPHGSSNVLTF; DNA: TGTGCCAGCAGTCAACCCCACGGGTCCTCCAACGTCCTGACTTTC
D: NA; V: TRBV14; J: TRBJ2-3; size: NA; CDR3: CASSQVWAGTQYF; DNA: TGTGCCAGCAGCCAAGTATGGGCAGGAACGCAGTATTTT
D: TRBD2; V: TRBV20-1; J: TRBJ2-4; size: few; CDR3: CSARTSGGGYIQYF; DNA: TGCAGTGCTAGAACTAGCGGGGGTGGATACATTCAGTACTTC
D: NA; V: TRBV28; J: TRBJ1-1; size: NA; CDR3: CASGPAGSTEAFF; DNA: TGTGCCAGCGGACCGGCGGGTAGCACTGAAGCTTTCTTT
D: NA; V: TRBV5-1; J: TRBJ2-7; size: few; CDR3: CASSRDAGLSSYEQYF; DNA: TGCGCCAGCAGCCGGGACGCCGGGTTAAGCTCCTACGAGCAGTACTTC
D: NA; V: TRBV11-1; J: TRBJ1-1; size: NA; CDR3: CASKLNTEAFF; DNA: TGTGCCAGCAAGTTGAACACTGAAGCTTTCTTT
D: TRBD2; V: TRBV13; J: TRBJ2-1; size: NA; CDR3: CASSPRERGIYNEQFF; DNA: TGTGCCAGCAGCCCGCGGGAGCGGGGGATCTACAATGAGCAGTTCTTC
D: NA; V: TRBV12-3/TRBV12-4; J: TRBJ1-1; size: NA; CDR3: CASSQVEAEAFF; DNA: TGTGCCAGTAGTCAGGTTGAGGCTGAAGCTTTCTTT
D: NA; V: TRBV5-5; J: TRBJ2-1; size: NA; CDR3: CASIFWRSSDSYNEQFF; DNA: TGTGCCAGCATCTTCTGGCGGAGTAGCGACTCCTACAATGAGCAGTTCTTC
D: NA; V: TRBV28; J: TRBJ2-7; size: NA; CDR3: CASSLGYKYEQYF; DNA: TGTGCCAGCAGTTTGGGATACAAGTACGAGCAGTACTTC
D: NA; V: TRBV6-6; J: TRBJ2-5; size: NA; CDR3: CASSYGRGEYF; DNA: TGTGCCAGCAGTTACGGAAGGGGGGAGTACTTC
D: NA; V: TRBV9; J: TRBJ2-3; size: NA; CDR3: CASSADTFGDTQYF; DNA: TGTGCCAGCAGCGCCGACACTTTCGGGGATACGCAGTATTTT
D: NA; V: TRBV3-1; J: TRBJ2-1; size: NA; CDR3: CASSQSRYNEQFF; DNA: TGTGCCAGCAGCCAGTCGAGGTACAATGAGCAGTTCTTC
D: NA; V: TRBV7-2; J: TRBJ2-7; size: NA; CDR3: CASSLRAGSYNEQYF; DNA: TGTGCCAGCAGTCTCAGGGCAGGGTCCTACAATGAGCAGTACTTC
D: NA; V: TRBV7-2; J: TRBJ1-5; size: NA; CDR3: CASSLVGGYSNQPQHF; DNA: TGTGCCAGCAGCTTAGTAGGCGGCTATAGCAATCAGCCCCAGCATTTT
D: TRBD1; V: TRBV6-1; J: TRBJ1-2; size: many; CDR3: CASSTFGQGGGYTF; DNA: TGTGCCAGCAGTACCTTTGGACAGGGCGGTGGCTACACCTTC
D: TRBD1; V: TRBV4-1; J: TRBJ1-4; size: NA; CDR3: CASSQGTGGSMANEKLFF; DNA: TGCGCCAGCAGCCAGGGAACAGGGGGAAGCATGGCTAATGAAAAACTGTTTTTT
D: TRBD2; V: TRBV15; J: TRBJ2-1; size: NA; CDR3: CATSRDLAGGLYKEQFF; DNA: TGTGCCACCAGCAGAGATCTAGCGGGGGGGTTATACAAGGAGCAGTTCTTC
D: NA; V: TRBV6-1; J: TRBJ2-3; size: NA; CDR3: CASSEQGRTDTQYF; DNA: TGTGCCAGCAGTGAACAGGGTCGCACAGATACGCAGTATTTT